The rows below give T cell receptor beta chains drawn from one sample of a study of cytomegalovirus exposure and HLA in healthy donors. Generated by immunoSEQ multiplex PCR, the TCRdb table keeps only in-frame clones and is missing some. The sample records roughly 130,000 clones, around 77% being singletons. Sequenced material: PBMCs. The receptor source for this set is a man aged 25 to 40 in good health and CMV-seronegative. The CDR3 runs from the conserved cysteine through the conserved F or W. The D gene is left open where the match is weak. The size field is filled for only some rows; it gives once, few, many or a size class.

clone_size: NA; d_call: NA; j_call: TRBJ1-5; v_call: TRBV7-6; cdr3_aa: CASSRAPDFSNQPQHF; cdr3_nt: TGTGCCAGCAGTCGTGCGCCAGACTTTAGCAATCAGCCCCAGCATTTT
clone_size: NA; d_call: TRBD2; j_call: TRBJ2-5; v_call: TRBV7-7; cdr3_aa: CASSLGLAGGQETQYF; cdr3_nt: TGTGCTAGCAGCTTGGGACTAGCGGGAGGTCAGGAGACCCAGTACTTC
clone_size: NA; d_call: TRBD2; j_call: TRBJ2-5; v_call: TRBV9; cdr3_aa: CASSVGTSGKETQYF; cdr3_nt: TGTGCCAGCAGCGTAGGGACTAGCGGGAAAGAGACCCAGTACTTC
clone_size: NA; d_call: TRBD2; j_call: TRBJ2-1; v_call: TRBV6-5; cdr3_aa: CASSILAGGPHEQFF; cdr3_nt: TGTGCCAGCAGTATACTAGCGGGGGGGCCTCATGAGCAGTTCTTC
clone_size: NA; d_call: TRBD2; j_call: TRBJ2-2; v_call: TRBV7-9; cdr3_aa: CASSPPGLPTRELFF; cdr3_nt: TGTGCCAGCAGCCCTCCGGGACTACCCACCCGGGAGCTGTTTTTT
clone_size: NA; d_call: NA; j_call: TRBJ1-2; v_call: TRBV4-1; cdr3_aa: CASSLIGTYRDGYTF; cdr3_nt: TGCGCCAGCAGCCTAATTGGGACCTACAGGGATGGCTACACCTTC
clone_size: once; d_call: NA; j_call: TRBJ2-3; v_call: TRBV6-5; cdr3_aa: CASTSQGDTQYF; cdr3_nt: TGTGCCAGCACCTCCCAGGGGGATACGCAGTATTTT
clone_size: NA; d_call: TRBD2; j_call: TRBJ2-3; v_call: TRBV19; cdr3_aa: CASSASQRGPNTQYF; cdr3_nt: TGTGCCAGTAGCGCCTCGCAGCGGGGCCCAAATACGCAGTATTTT
clone_size: NA; d_call: NA; j_call: TRBJ2-2; v_call: TRBV2; cdr3_aa: CASIMTGQSNTGELFF; cdr3_nt: TGTGCCAGCATTATGACAGGCCAATCGAACACCGGGGAGCTGTTTTTT
clone_size: NA; d_call: TRBD2; j_call: TRBJ2-5; v_call: TRBV18; cdr3_aa: CASSPLSGLAGETQYF; cdr3_nt: TGTGCCAGCTCACCACTGAGCGGACTAGCGGGAGAGACCCAGTACTTC
clone_size: NA; d_call: TRBD1; j_call: TRBJ1-2; v_call: TRBV13; cdr3_aa: CASSSPTGRNYGYTF; cdr3_nt: TGTGCCAGCAGCTCCCCGACAGGGAGGAACTATGGCTACACCTTC
clone_size: NA; d_call: TRBD1; j_call: TRBJ2-7; v_call: TRBV29-1; cdr3_aa: CSALTGGVYEQYF; cdr3_nt: TGCAGCGCGCTGACAGGGGGAGTGTACGAGCAGTACTTC
clone_size: NA; d_call: TRBD1; j_call: TRBJ1-2; v_call: TRBV6-5; cdr3_aa: CASATGRTYGYTF; cdr3_nt: TGTGCCAGCGCGACAGGGAGGACCTATGGCTACACCTTC
clone_size: NA; d_call: TRBD1; j_call: TRBJ2-1; v_call: TRBV9; cdr3_aa: CASSAPGTADNEQFF; cdr3_nt: TGTGCCAGCAGCGCCCCTGGGACAGCCGACAATGAGCAGTTCTTC
clone_size: NA; d_call: NA; j_call: TRBJ1-5; v_call: TRBV28; cdr3_aa: CASSSLRGSGNQPQHF; cdr3_nt: TGTGCCAGCAGCAGTCTCAGGGGTAGTGGCAATCAGCCCCAGCATTTT
clone_size: NA; d_call: NA; j_call: TRBJ2-1; v_call: TRBV21-1; cdr3_aa: CASSKDSREPRCNEQFF; cdr3_nt: TGTGCCAGCAGCAAAGATTCCAGGGAACCAAGGTGTAATGAGCAGTTCTTC
clone_size: NA; d_call: NA; j_call: TRBJ2-7; v_call: TRBV30; cdr3_aa: CAWDRKRRYYEQYF; cdr3_nt: TGTGCCTGGGATCGAAAACGGAGATACTACGAGCAGTACTTC
clone_size: few; d_call: NA; j_call: TRBJ1-1; v_call: TRBV5-6; cdr3_aa: CASTTWGRVGITEAFF; cdr3_nt: TGTGCCAGCACCACATGGGGCAGGGTTGGTATCACTGAAGCTTTCTTT
clone_size: NA; d_call: TRBD1; j_call: TRBJ1-1; v_call: TRBV10-3; cdr3_aa: CAISGGQGNTEAFF; cdr3_nt: TGTGCCATCAGTGGGGGACAGGGGAACACTGAAGCTTTCTTT
clone_size: NA; d_call: TRBD2; j_call: TRBJ2-7; v_call: TRBV4-3; cdr3_aa: CASSQDLAGVPYEQYF; cdr3_nt: TGCGCCAGCAGCCAAGATCTAGCGGGAGTTCCCTACGAGCAGTACTTC